These 20 T cell receptor delta chains originate from one sample sequenced in a study of gamma-delta chains in newborns, infants, children. TCRdb re-called the reads via CATT. The top ten clones hold more than 15% of a sample with about 3,100 delta-chain clones, about 4.2% of them seen once. The specimen was blood. These receptors were collected from a child who was a newborn, infant or young child, either healthy, febrile or measles-vaccinated (not recorded which).

This clone has just a few counts. Relative to the germline gene, one junction end is altered; a read error may explain this. The chain has TRDV2 and TRDJ3; TRDD3 agrees at 9 bases. This CDR3 has 18 amino acids. Germline assignment: CDR1 GEAIGNYY and CDR2 EKD. The CDR3 spells CACDTLGDNSRDTRQMFF. Written as DNA, the CDR3 is TGTGCCTGTGACACCTTGGGGGATAACTCCCGGGACACCCGACAGATGTTTTTC.

Concerning this clone itself: The protein that TCRdb holds for this DNA derives from a much larger clone and differs from the translated DNA at residue 14, which likely indicates a read error; the protein shown here is translated from the DNA. The chain has TRDV2 and TRDJ1; 7 positions match TRDD3. Germline assignment: CDR1 GEAIGNYY and CDR2 EKD. The CDR3 contains 15 residues. DNA of the CDR3: TGTGCCTGTGACACGGGGGGATCAAACACCGATAAACTCACCTTT. This gives the protein CACDTGGSNTDKLTF.

This clone is classed as medium-sized (0.01 to 0.1%). A read error may explain this, as a much larger clone is one base away. This sample includes further DNA sequences coding for the same CDR3. The V and J genes are TRDV2 and TRDJ2, with TRDD3 identical over 9 bases. The germline V gene encodes CDR1 GEAIGNYY and CDR2 EKD. CDR3 length equals 14 residues. The CDR3 protein is CACDILGETAQLFF. Here the CDR3 DNA reads TGTGCCTGCGACATACTGGGGGAGACAGCACAACTCTTCTTT.

This clone has more than one count but fewer than ten. For this DNA, TCRdb reports the protein of a much larger clone, which diverges at residue 3, most likely from a read error; the protein presented here is translated directly from the DNA. The chain combines TRDV2 with TRDJ1; 12 nucleotides match TRDD3. The CDR3 consists of 14 residues. The germline V gene has CDR1 GEAIGNYY and CDR2 EKD. DNA of the CDR3: TGTGCCTATGACAACTGGGGGATACAAGATAAACTCATCTTT. Its translation is CAYDNWGIQDKLIF.

This clone is deemed medium-sized (0.01 to 0.1%). Other DNA sequences of this sample code for an identical CDR3. The chain carries TRDV2 and TRDJ3, with 9 bases that match TRDD3. Germline loops: CDR1 GEAIGNYY, CDR2 EKD. V lost 0 bases and J lost 0; bases outside the gene matches: 8. CDR3 length: 20 amino acids. The DNA of the CDR3 is TGTGCCTGTGACACCATCCCTGGGGGATCAAGCTCCTGGGACACCCGACAGATGTTTTTC. Its translation: CACDTIPGGSSSWDTRQMFF.

In the case of this clone: The protein that TCRdb holds for this DNA derives from a much larger clone and differs from the translated DNA at residue 10, which likely indicates a read error; the protein shown here is translated from the DNA. The V and J genes are TRDV2 and TRDJ3; D perhaps matches TRDD3 (6 bases). Looked up from germline, CDR1 is GEAIGNYY and CDR2 is EKD. The CDR3 is made up of 16 amino acids. Here the CDR3 DNA reads TGTGCCTGTGACACACTGGGCTCCTGGAACACCCGACAGATGTTTTTC. Translating gives CACDTLGSWNTRQMFF.

This clone was recorded a few times. A read error likely explains why the TCRdb protein, taken from a much larger clone, differs from this DNA's translation at residue 10; the protein shown is translated from the DNA. CDR3 sequence: CACDTVLGRPWDTRQMFF. DNA for the CDR3: TGTGCCTGTGACACCGTACTGGGAAGGCCCTGGGACACCCGACAGATGTTTTTC. This chain joins TRDV2 and TRDJ3, with D possibly TRDD3 on 6 matching bases. Germline V gives CDR1 GEAIGNYY, CDR2 EKD. V dropped 0 bases and J dropped 2 bases, with 13 bases sitting between them. The CDR3 is 18 amino acids.

This clone has a handful of counts. TCRdb lists the protein of a much larger clone for this DNA, which differs at residue 11, so this is likely a read error; the protein given here is translated from the DNA itself. This sequence joins TRDV2 and TRDJ3, with no clear D. CDR3 size: 13 residues. The germline V gene encodes CDR1 GEAIGNYY and CDR2 EKD. Here the CDR3 reads CACDTWDTRQVFF. The CDR3 DNA sequence: TGTGCCTGTGACACCTGGGACACCCGACAGGTGTTTTTC.

Points on this clone: A read error may explain this, as a much larger clone is one base away. This CDR3 is also generated by other DNA sequences in the sample. The rearrangement joins TRDV2 to TRDJ2; tentative D call: TRDD3 (6 bases). The CDR3 has 15 amino acids. Germline values: CDR1 GEAIGNYY, CDR2 EKD. The V end was cut by 3 bases, the J end by 8 bases, with 18 bases between. CDR3 loop: CACDPGRGGTAQLFF. Here the CDR3 DNA reads TGTGCCTGTGACCCTGGACGGGGGGGAACGGCACAACTCTTCTTT.

A word on this clone: A far larger clone lies a single base away; this is likely a read error. This sample also contains other DNA sequences that code for the same CDR3. V is TRDV2 and J is TRDJ1; D is uncertain. The CDR3 consists of 16 residues. The V gene's germline CDR1 is GEAIGNYY and CDR2 EKD. The CDR3 coding sequence is TGTGCCTGCGACACCTTGGGAGAAGATAATACCGATAAACTCATCTTT. Translation gives CACDTLGEDNTDKLIF.

This clone has more than one count but fewer than ten. TCRdb has a much larger clone's protein, which differs at residue 5 from the translation of this DNA, likely because of a read error; what is shown is the protein translated from the DNA. This chain links TRDV1 with TRDJ1; D might be TRDD3 (6 bases). The germline gives CDR1 TSWWSYY, CDR2 QGS. V dropped 4 bases and J dropped 3 bases, with 21 bases sitting between them. This CDR3 is 17 amino acids long. The CDR3 region is CALGGRLGPLRADKLIF. The CDR3 nucleotides read TGTGCTCTTGGGGGAAGGCTGGGGCCCCTAAGGGCCGATAAACTCATCTTT.

On this clone itself: This sequence is one base from a far larger clone and is likely a read error. The same CDR3 can be traced to other DNA sequences in this sample. The chain combines TRDV2 with TRDJ3; 11 bases are shared with TRDD3. Germline lookup yields CDR1 GEAIGNYY and CDR2 EKD. The CDR3 loop spans 19 amino acids. In nucleotides, the CDR3 is TGTGCCTGTGACACCGTACTGGGGGATAGCTCCTGGGACACGCGACAGATGTTTTTC. Protein sequence: CACDTVLGDSSWDTRQMFF.

This clone was detected only a few times. TCRdb assigns this DNA the protein of a much larger clone, which departs from its translation at residue 6; this likely reflects a read error, and the protein shown comes from translating the DNA. CDR3 loop: CACDTRGPSSWDTRQMFF. In nucleotides, the CDR3 is TGTGCCTGTGACACCCGGGGGCCTAGCTCCTGGGACACCCGACAGATGTTTTTC. The gene calls are TRDV2 and TRDJ3; possibly TRDD3 for D (5 bases). Trimming took off 0 bases at V and 0 bases at J, with 11 bases between the two ends. Germline lookup yields CDR1 GEAIGNYY and CDR2 EKD. The length of the CDR3 is 18 residues.

By proportion, this clone is medium-sized. The chain couples TRDV2 to TRDJ3, with TRDD3 matching over 8 bases. CDR1 and CDR2 (germline): GEAIGNYY, EKD. J was trimmed by 0 bases and V by 1 base; bases with no gene match: 4. CDR3 size: 18 residues. CDR3: CACDTGGWSSWDTRQMFF. The CDR3 coding sequence is TGTGCCTGTGACACTGGGGGATGGAGCTCCTGGGACACCCGACAGATGTTTTTC.

With regard to this clone: With a much larger clone just one base away, this may be a read error. J is TRDJ2 and V is TRDV2; TRDD3 matches at 7 bases. V shed 3 bases, J shed 1 base, and the junction held 7 bases outside the gene matches. The CDR3 loop spans 16 amino acids. Germline V gene data show CDR1 as GEAIGNYY and CDR2 as EKD. This CDR3 is CACDAVGGGLTAQLFF. The CDR3 DNA sequence: TGTGCCTGTGACGCGGTTGGGGGAGGTTTGACAGCACAACTCTTCTTT.

For this clone: Translating this DNA gives a protein that differs at residue 10 from the TCRdb one, which belongs to a much larger clone; a read error is likely, and the protein shown is this translation. This chain connects TRDV2 to TRDJ3; D gene ambiguous. The CDR3 totals 17 residues. Germline V gene lookup returns CDR1 GEAIGNYY and CDR2 EKD. The CDR3 is CACDTVDSSRDTRQMFF. As DNA, the CDR3 is TGTGCCTGTGACACCGTAGATAGCTCCCGGGACACCCGACAGATGTTTTTC.

In the case of this clone: Just one base apart from a much larger clone, this may be a read error. The identical CDR3 is also encoded by other nucleotide sequences in the sample. The V and J genes are TRDV2 and TRDJ3, with 7 bases that match TRDD3. This CDR3 has 18 residues. Germline values: CDR1 GEAIGNYY, CDR2 EKD. This CDR3 reads CACDPIAGGSWDTRQMFF. The CDR3 DNA reads as TGTGCCTGTGACCCTATCGCGGGGGGATCCTGGGACACTCGACAGATGTTTTTC.

This clone was seen a handful of times. Just one base apart from a much larger clone, this may be a read error. J is TRDJ3 and V is TRDV2, with TRDD3 identical over 7 bases. Germline assignment: CDR1 GEAIGNYY and CDR2 EKD. This CDR3 spans 20 amino acids. The CDR3 DNA reads as TGTGCCCGTGACAGTACTGGGGATCCTTTTCTTTCCTGGGACACCCGACAGATGTTTTTC. Residues: CARDSTGDPFLSWDTRQMFF.

This clone was seen a handful of times. TCRdb assigns this DNA the protein of a much larger clone, which departs from its translation at residue 4; this likely reflects a read error, and the protein shown comes from translating the DNA. This chain joins TRDV2 and TRDJ3; the match to TRDD3 covers 12 bases. The germline CDR1 and CDR2 sequences are GEAIGNYY and EKD. This CDR3 is 19 amino acids long. CDR3 bases: TGTGCCTGTTACACCTACTGGGGGATACCGACCTGGGACACCCGACAGATGTTTTTC. This translates into CACYTYWGIPTWDTRQMFF.

Note on this clone: TCRdb's listed protein matches a much larger clone and diverges from this DNA's translation at residue 3, likely through a read error; the protein shown comes from the DNA. CDR3 DNA sequence: TGTGCCGGTGACACGGGGGATTTGACAGCACAACTCTTCTTT. It yields the protein CAGDTGDLTAQLFF. The chain recombines TRDV2 with TRDJ2; D might be TRDD3 (6 bases). The germline gives CDR1 GEAIGNYY, CDR2 EKD. The CDR3 runs 14 residues.